This T cell receptor beta chain was recovered during a study of blood T cell repertoires in COVID-19. Trimming took 5 bases from V and 5 from J; bases not matched to a gene: 9. CDR3 length: 15 amino acids. Germline-derived CDR1 and CDR2 are MGHDK and SYGVNS. The authors' processing: It was from reference gene primer amplification that nucleated cell counts were estimated. The assay was immunoSEQ multiplex PCR, and TCRdb's table has in-frame clones only and misses some. That table is the source of V, J and clone size, and D and trimming were worked out from the DNA. The sample consists of 80,000 to 100,000 clones, over 85% of them appearing once.

The TCR originated in a human donor with COVID-19, enrolled during active disease. The donor label of this sample is uncertain. What was sequenced was peripheral blood. This chain uses TRBV25-1 with TRBJ1-5; TRBD1 agrees at 7 bases. Here the CDR3 reads CASSPGGQGDQPQHF. CDR3 bases: TGTGCCAGCAGTCCCGGGGGTCAGGGGGATCAGCCCCAGCATTTT.